This record covers a single TCR beta chain. The sample comes from a study of blood T cell repertoires in COVID-19. Study information: Sources were T cells, B-cell-depleted T cells, or PBMCs; the material itself was cDNA or gDNA.

Clones were read by immunoSEQ multiplex PCR, and TCRdb kept only the in-frame ones, dropping some. Of a few hundred thousand clones listed, approximately 84% were seen once; the top ten hold approximately 6.6%. Participants classified as exposed had met a COVID-19 case within 2 weeks before study entry. V lost 5 bases and J lost 14, with 12 bases in between. This CDR3 spans 10 amino acids. Germline V lookup: CDR1 LNHDA, CDR2 SQIVND (reference sequence). Source material: PBMCs or T cells enriched from blood (not recorded which). This chain uses TRBV19 with TRBJ1-2; D is perhaps TRBD1 (5 bases). This clonotype was obtained from a woman between 45 and 60 years old who had been exposed to COVID-19. CDR3: CASSLTVMTF. As DNA, the CDR3 is TGTGCCAGTAGTTTGACAGTAATGACCTTC.